The T cell receptor beta chain under discussion was sequenced for a study of OX40 agonist ivuxolimab in advanced cancers. Overall study context: Patients achieving partial responses numbered three: one hepatocellular carcinoma case and two cutaneous melanoma cases.

Here immunoSEQ multiplex PCR was the method, and the copy in TCRdb shows in-frame clones only, minus some. The data show roughly 86,000 clones, with approximately 90% seen just once and 2.5% to 3.5% held by the top ten. Points on this clone: Its target is unknown.

General study results and limits: There was clonal expansion of CD4+ and CD8+ blood T cells by week 6 at 0.1 to 3.0 mg/kg.

The sample in question was CD4+ or CD8+ T cells sorted from blood, obtained in a trial of the OX40 agonist ivuxolimab. The clonotype originates from an adult with an advanced solid tumor such as melanoma, head and neck, liver or kidney cancer.

The DNA of the CDR3 is TGTGCCAGCAGTTACCAGACCCTGGGGTACAATGAGCAGTTCTTC. Its protein is CASSYQTLGYNEQFF. The chain carries TRBV7-9 and TRBJ2-1, with no clear D. The CDR3 extends over 15 amino acids. The V end was cut by 6 bases, the J end by 4 bases, with 16 bases between. Germline CDR1 is SEHNR and CDR2 is FQNEAQ (reference sequence).